This is a list of T cell receptor beta chains from one sample in a study of blood T cell repertoires in COVID-19. Here immunoSEQ multiplex PCR was the method, and the copy in TCRdb shows in-frame clones only, minus some. The sample has 85,000 to 120,000 clones, 76% seen once. Sequencing input: peripheral blood. The origin of the receptors is a man of 80 years or more with COVID-19, enrolled during active disease. CDR3s include the opening cysteine and the closing phenylalanine or tryptophan. The order of the fields is J gene, clone size, V gene, D gene, CDR3 protein, CDR3 DNA. D genes are given only for firm matches. Rows give clone size only sometimes, using once, few, many, or a class for an expanded clone.

j_call: TRBJ2-5; clone_size: NA; v_call: TRBV25-1; d_call: TRBD2; cdr3_aa: CASSDWTSGEETQYF; cdr3_nt: TGTGCCAGCAGTGACTGGACTAGCGGGGAAGAGACCCAGTACTTC
j_call: TRBJ2-7; clone_size: NA; v_call: TRBV2; d_call: NA; cdr3_aa: CASSYTGPYEQYF; cdr3_nt: TGTGCCAGCAGTTACACAGGGCCCTACGAGCAGTACTTC
j_call: TRBJ2-3; clone_size: NA; v_call: TRBV7-9; d_call: NA; cdr3_aa: CASSWTAASTDTQYF; cdr3_nt: TGTGCCAGCAGCTGGACAGCGGCGAGCACAGATACGCAGTATTTT
j_call: TRBJ2-7; clone_size: NA; v_call: TRBV5-1; d_call: NA; cdr3_aa: CASHSDSFSYEQYF; cdr3_nt: TGCGCCAGCCACTCAGACAGTTTCAGCTACGAGCAGTACTTC
j_call: TRBJ1-2; clone_size: NA; v_call: TRBV10-2; d_call: TRBD1; cdr3_aa: CASSLDRASGYTF; cdr3_nt: TGCGCCAGCAGCTTGGACAGGGCGTCCGGCTACACCTTC
j_call: TRBJ1-2; clone_size: NA; v_call: TRBV3-1/TRBV3-2; d_call: NA; cdr3_aa: CASSLTNYGYTF; cdr3_nt: TGTGCCAGCAGCCTCACTAACTATGGCTACACCTTC
j_call: TRBJ1-1; clone_size: few; v_call: TRBV5-5; d_call: TRBD1; cdr3_aa: CASSPDRGREAFF; cdr3_nt: TGTGCCAGCAGCCCCGACAGGGGCCGAGAAGCTTTCTTT
j_call: TRBJ1-5; clone_size: NA; v_call: TRBV28; d_call: NA; cdr3_aa: CASSLGSLSNQPQHF; cdr3_nt: TGTGCCAGCAGTTTGGGCAGCTTGAGCAATCAGCCCCAGCATTTT
j_call: TRBJ2-3; clone_size: few; v_call: TRBV29-1; d_call: TRBD2; cdr3_aa: CSVAGTSVTDTQYF; cdr3_nt: TGCAGCGTCGCTGGGACTAGCGTCACAGATACGCAGTATTTT
j_call: TRBJ2-4; clone_size: NA; v_call: TRBV10-1; d_call: NA; cdr3_aa: CARPSAGASKNIQYF; cdr3_nt: TGCGCCAGGCCCAGCGCGGGGGCTTCCAAAAACATTCAGTACTTC
j_call: TRBJ1-5; clone_size: NA; v_call: TRBV6-5; d_call: NA; cdr3_aa: CASIREPYSNQPQHF; cdr3_nt: TGTGCCAGCATAAGAGAGCCGTATAGCAATCAGCCCCAGCATTTT
j_call: TRBJ2-5; clone_size: NA; v_call: TRBV27; d_call: TRBD2; cdr3_aa: CASRATGTSFETQYF; cdr3_nt: TGTGCCAGCAGGGCAACCGGGACTAGCTTCGAGACCCAGTACTTC
j_call: TRBJ2-3; clone_size: few; v_call: TRBV4-1; d_call: TRBD2; cdr3_aa: CASSQGLAGVTDTQYF; cdr3_nt: TGCGCCAGCAGCCAAGGACTAGCGGGAGTGACAGATACGCAGTATTTT
j_call: TRBJ2-4; clone_size: once; v_call: TRBV2; d_call: TRBD2; cdr3_aa: CASSVLAVQRDIQYF; cdr3_nt: TGTGCCAGCAGCGTCCTAGCGGTCCAACGTGACATTCAGTACTTC
j_call: TRBJ2-3; clone_size: few; v_call: TRBV6-6; d_call: TRBD1; cdr3_aa: CASRDPGTGTTDTQYF; cdr3_nt: TGTGCCAGCAGGGACCCCGGGACAGGGACCACAGATACGCAGTATTTT
j_call: TRBJ1-3; clone_size: few; v_call: TRBV28; d_call: TRBD1; cdr3_aa: CASSSHTATGQGGNTIYF; cdr3_nt: TGTGCCAGCAGTTCACACACGGCTACGGGACAGGGTGGAAACACCATATATTTT
j_call: TRBJ2-7; clone_size: NA; v_call: TRBV19; d_call: TRBD1; cdr3_aa: CASSQDRDYEQYF; cdr3_nt: TGTGCCAGTAGCCAGGACAGGGACTACGAGCAGTACTTC
j_call: TRBJ1-2; clone_size: NA; v_call: TRBV6-5; d_call: NA; cdr3_aa: CASSHGGRGGGYTF; cdr3_nt: TGTGCCAGCAGTCACGGGGGGAGAGGGGGTGGCTACACCTTC
j_call: TRBJ1-3; clone_size: NA; v_call: TRBV25-1; d_call: NA; cdr3_aa: CASSELQGSGNTIYF; cdr3_nt: TGTGCCAGCAGTGAATTACAGGGCTCTGGAAACACCATATATTTT
j_call: TRBJ2-7; clone_size: few; v_call: TRBV5-1; d_call: TRBD2; cdr3_aa: CASTAGTSGYEQYF; cdr3_nt: TGCGCCAGCACCGCTGGGACTAGCGGCTACGAGCAGTACTTC
j_call: TRBJ2-7; clone_size: NA; v_call: TRBV18; d_call: TRBD2; cdr3_aa: CASSPPAGGPGAEQYF; cdr3_nt: TGTGCCAGCTCACCACCAGCGGGAGGGCCGGGGGCCGAGCAGTACTTC
j_call: TRBJ1-1; clone_size: few; v_call: TRBV5-8; d_call: TRBD1; cdr3_aa: CASSLDGTAGTEAFF; cdr3_nt: TGTGCCAGCAGCTTGGACGGGACAGCAGGGACTGAAGCTTTCTTT
j_call: TRBJ1-6; clone_size: NA; v_call: TRBV28; d_call: NA; cdr3_aa: CASSLIQGDSPLHF; cdr3_nt: TGTGCCAGCAGTTTGATACAGGGAGATTCACCCCTCCACTTT
j_call: TRBJ1-1; clone_size: NA; v_call: TRBV7-6; d_call: NA; cdr3_aa: CASSYGPGNTEAFF; cdr3_nt: TGTGCCAGCAGCTACGGACCGGGAAACACTGAAGCTTTCTTT
j_call: TRBJ1-2; clone_size: once; v_call: TRBV28; d_call: NA; cdr3_aa: CASRPTIDWFGYTF; cdr3_nt: TGTGCCAGCAGACCGACAATCGATTGGTTCGGCTACACCTTC
j_call: TRBJ2-2; clone_size: NA; v_call: TRBV19; d_call: NA; cdr3_aa: CASSWGRDTGELFF; cdr3_nt: TGTGCCAGTAGTTGGGGGCGCGACACCGGGGAGCTGTTTTTT
j_call: TRBJ2-4; clone_size: few; v_call: TRBV4-3; d_call: TRBD2; cdr3_aa: CASSQGRLAGPIQYF; cdr3_nt: TGCGCCAGCAGCCAAGGACGGCTAGCGGGACCCATTCAGTACTTC
j_call: TRBJ1-1; clone_size: NA; v_call: TRBV28; d_call: NA; cdr3_aa: CASSITGTGTEAFF; cdr3_nt: TGTGCCAGCAGTATAACAGGGACGGGCACTGAAGCTTTCTTT
j_call: TRBJ1-2; clone_size: NA; v_call: TRBV12-3/TRBV12-4; d_call: NA; cdr3_aa: CASSPRLVGYTF; cdr3_nt: TGTGCCAGCAGTCCCAGACTTGTCGGCTACACCTTC
j_call: TRBJ1-2; clone_size: NA; v_call: TRBV6-5; d_call: NA; cdr3_aa: CASSYPQGRGYTF; cdr3_nt: TGTGCCAGCAGTTACCCTCAGGGAAGAGGCTACACCTTC
j_call: TRBJ2-1; clone_size: NA; v_call: TRBV7-3; d_call: TRBD2; cdr3_aa: CASSPASGSSYNEQFF; cdr3_nt: TGTGCCAGCAGCCCAGCTAGCGGGAGCTCCTACAATGAGCAGTTCTTC
j_call: TRBJ1-2; clone_size: NA; v_call: TRBV28; d_call: TRBD1; cdr3_aa: CASSFPRDRYNYGYTF; cdr3_nt: TGTGCCAGCAGTTTCCCCCGGGACAGATATAACTATGGCTACACCTTC
j_call: TRBJ2-7; clone_size: NA; v_call: TRBV23-1; d_call: TRBD1; cdr3_aa: CASSQSGPRPGQGRPYEQYF; cdr3_nt: TGCGCCAGCAGTCAATCGGGGCCGAGGCCTGGACAGGGACGGCCCTACGAGCAGTACTTC
j_call: TRBJ1-5; clone_size: NA; v_call: TRBV19; d_call: NA; cdr3_aa: CASSIGGRGFYSNQPQHF; cdr3_nt: TGTGCCAGTAGTATTGGGGGTAGGGGGTTTTATAGCAATCAGCCCCAGCATTTT
j_call: TRBJ1-4; clone_size: NA; v_call: TRBV6-5; d_call: TRBD1; cdr3_aa: CASSRQGATNEKLFF; cdr3_nt: TGTGCCAGCAGTAGACAGGGGGCAACTAATGAAAAACTGTTTTTT
j_call: TRBJ1-1; clone_size: NA; v_call: TRBV9; d_call: NA; cdr3_aa: CASSLDGVYTEAFF; cdr3_nt: TGTGCCAGCAGCCTAGACGGGGTCTACACTGAAGCTTTCTTT
j_call: TRBJ1-2; clone_size: NA; v_call: TRBV2; d_call: TRBD1; cdr3_aa: CASSLRDRGSYGYTF; cdr3_nt: TGTGCCAGCAGCCTTCGGGACAGGGGATCCTATGGCTACACCTTC
j_call: TRBJ2-5; clone_size: NA; v_call: TRBV7-8; d_call: TRBD2; cdr3_aa: CASSPIAGEETQYF; cdr3_nt: TGTGCCAGCAGCCCGATAGCGGGAGAAGAGACCCAGTACTTC
j_call: TRBJ2-7; clone_size: NA; v_call: TRBV21-1; d_call: NA; cdr3_aa: CASSNCPGQGFHEQYF; cdr3_nt: TGTGCCAGCAGCAATTGTCCGGGACAGGGGTTTCACGAGCAGTACTTC
j_call: TRBJ1-2; clone_size: NA; v_call: TRBV28; d_call: NA; cdr3_aa: CASRQPGYYTF; cdr3_nt: TGTGCCAGCAGGCAACCGGGATACTACACCTTC